This T cell receptor (beta chain) was observed in a study of CD8 T cells in Susac syndrome. Study-wide findings and caveats: The study admitted that it had a relatively small number of individuals in its TCR sequencing and HLA analysis.

TEMRA cells were FACS-enriched, while CD8+ and CD4+ T cells were negatively isolated. Of note for this clonotype: Its specificity is unknown.

With random hexamers, reverse transcription was performed on about 0.5 to 1 ug of RNA. The authors amplified TCR beta CDR3 across 54 Vbeta and 13 Jbeta using immunoSEQ multiplex PCR. TCRdb passed the immunoSEQ multiplex PCR reads through MiXCR, listing each CDR3 protein once. The data show approximately 150,000 distinct CDR3 sequences, around 95% seen once. CDR1 and CDR2 from the germline V gene are KGHDR and SFDVKD. Between the trimmed V and J ends, which lost 6 bases and 6 bases, there was a span of 20 bases. This CDR3 region has 16 residues. The chain is built from TRBV24-1 and TRBJ2-1; no reliable D call. Sample: CD4+ T cells from PBMCs. The sequence was collected from a human donor with multiple sclerosis. CDR3 amino acids: CATSCPPSRECNEQFF. In nucleotides, the CDR3 is TGTGCCACCAGTTGCCCCCCCAGCCGAGAATGCAATGAGCAGTTCTTC.